The 23 T cell receptor beta chains reported below all come from one sample, sequenced in a study of blood T cell repertoires in COVID-19. Assay used: immunoSEQ multiplex PCR; TCRdb lists only in-frame clones, some missing. The sample contains roughly 10,000 clones, around nine tenths of which appear only once. The sequenced sample was peripheral blood. The receptor source for this set is a man younger than 40 with active or convalescent COVID-19.

The chain recombines TRBV27 with TRBJ1-1; no reliable D call. From germline, CDR1 is MNHEY and CDR2 SMNVEV (reference sequence). V was trimmed by 6 bases and J by 4 bases, leaving 18 bases between them. This CDR3 comprises 15 residues. The CDR3 loop reads CASSPGGLPVTEAFF. CDR3 bases: TGTGCCAGCAGCCCAGGAGGGCTGCCGGTCACTGAAGCTTTCTTT.

This clone appeared a few times. The chain carries TRBV27 and TRBJ2-5, with 8 bases matching TRBD1. The CDR3 is 18 amino acids. J was trimmed by 1 base and V by 2 bases; bases with no gene match: 12. The germline CDR1 and CDR2 sequences are MNHEY and SMNVEV (reference sequence). In DNA form, the CDR3 reads TGTGCCAGCAGTTTAAAGCCTTACCCGGGACAGGTCCAAGAGACCCAGTACTTC. As protein: CASSLKPYPGQVQETQYF.

The chain uses TRBV19 and TRBJ2-5; D is possibly TRBD2 (5 bases). V lost 3 bases and J lost 5, with 10 bases in between. This CDR3 is built from 13 residues. Germline V lookup: CDR1 LNHDA, CDR2 SQIVND (reference sequence). The CDR3 DNA sequence: TGTGCCAGTAGTATCGGACTGGCGGAGACCCAGTACTTC. It translates to CASSIGLAETQYF.

The chain is built from TRBV6-6 and TRBJ2-7; tentative D call: TRBD1 (6 bases). Per the germline V gene, CDR1 is MNHNY and CDR2 is SVGAGI (reference sequence). The CDR3 extends over 14 amino acids. V was clipped by 0 bases and J by 0 bases, with 6 bases between them. CDR3 amino acids: CASSYSDSSYEQYV. Here the CDR3 DNA reads TGTGCCAGCAGTTACTCGGACAGCTCCTACGAGCAGTACGTC.

The CDR3 DNA reads TGCAGCGCCTTGACAGGGGTCCTCTACAATGAGCAGTTCTTC. Protein: CSALTGVLYNEQFF. The rearrangement uses TRBV29-1 and TRBJ2-1; 8 bases align to TRBD1. V lost 7 bases and J lost 3; bases outside the gene matches: 8. CDR3 length: 14 residues. Germline loops: CDR1 SQVTM, CDR2 ANQGSEA.

The chain joins TRBV5-1 to TRBJ2-1; D unresolved. Germline CDR1 is SGHRS and CDR2 is YFSETQ. V lost 7 bases to trimming and J lost 0 bases, with 11 bases between them. The CDR3 has 14 amino acids. CDR3 bases: TGCGCCAGCTCGCAAGCGAACTCCTACAATGAGCAGTTCTTC. This encodes CASSQANSYNEQFF.

The genes are TRBV4-1 and TRBJ2-1; TRBD2 agrees at 7 bases. The CDR3 sequence is 17 residues long. V was pared by 0 bases and J by 1 base, with 6 bases of the junction left unmatched. Germline assignment: CDR1 MGHRA and CDR2 YSYEKL. DNA for the CDR3: TGCGCCAGCAGCCAAGATAGGCAAGCGGGGTCCTACAATGAGCAGTTCTTC. This codes for CASSQDRQAGSYNEQFF.

CDR3 in DNA: TGTGCCAGCAGCTTGGCCGCCGGGGGTAATAATTCACCCCTCCACTTT. This codes for CASSLAAGGNNSPLHF. The chain carries TRBV5-6 and TRBJ1-6; possible D gene TRBD1, 5 bases. V was shortened by 0 bases and J by 5 bases, with 12 bases between the two germline ends. There are 16 residues in the CDR3. In germline, CDR1 is SGHDT, CDR2 YYEEEE.

The genes are TRBV19 and TRBJ2-1, with D uncertain. The length of the CDR3 is 15 residues. With 9 bases removed from V and 0 bases from J, the gap between germline ends came to 15 bases. In germline, CDR1 is LNHDA, CDR2 SQIVND (reference sequence). The CDR3 loop reads CASSLAVGSYNEQFF. DNA for the CDR3: TGTGCCAGCTCCTTGGCGGTTGGCTCCTACAATGAGCAGTTCTTC.

This sequence joins TRBV30 and TRBJ1-1; 10 nucleotides agree with TRBD1. V was pared by 2 bases and J by 11 bases, with 14 bases of the junction left unmatched. This CDR3 comprises 15 residues. CDR1 is GTSNPN and CDR2 is SVGIG in the germline V gene (reference sequence). The chain's CDR3 is CAWSPTRDRGIYAFF. As DNA, the CDR3 is TGTGCCTGGAGTCCCACCCGGGACAGGGGTATCTATGCTTTCTTT. The full variable domain, rest sourced from reference TRBV30 and TRBJ1-1, is SQTIHQWPATLVQPVGSPLSLECTVEGTSNPNLYWYRQAAGRGLQLLFYSVGIGQISSEVPQNLSASRPQDRQFILSSKKLLLSDSGFYLCAWSPTRDRGIYAFFGQGTRLTVV.

This clone was recorded only once. This chain connects TRBV3-1 (or the pseudogene TRBV3-2) to TRBJ1-4; the D is unclear. Per the germline V gene, CDR1 is LGHDT and CDR2 is YNNKEL (reference sequence). Between the trimmed V and J ends, which lost 4 bases and 3 bases, there was a span of 12 bases. This CDR3 has 15 amino acids. Written as DNA, the CDR3 is TGTGCCAGCAGCCCGCCGGGAATGGCTAATGAAAAACTGTTTTTT. This encodes CASSPPGMANEKLFF.

V is TRBV30 and J is TRBJ1-4; D not certain. Germline values: CDR1 GTSNPN, CDR2 SVGIG (reference sequence). Trimming removed 3 bases at V and 4 bases at J, with 12 bases between. This CDR3 comprises 14 residues. The CDR3: CAWSRFGGNEKLFF. The CDR3 DNA follows: TGTGCCTGGAGCCGTTTCGGAGGTAATGAAAAACTGTTTTTT.

In its sample, this clone was seen once. The V gene is TRBV5-4, the J gene TRBJ2-7, with TRBD2 as a possible D gene (5 bases). V lost 0 bases to trimming and J lost 8 bases, with 12 bases between them. The CDR3 sequence is 13 residues long. Germline V gene lookup returns CDR1 SGHNT and CDR2 YYREEE (reference sequence). CDR3 residues: CASSLEDSSKQYF. In nucleotides, the CDR3 is TGTGCCAGCAGCTTGGAGGACTCGTCGAAGCAGTACTTC.

Remarks on this clone: Its ends do not fully match the called genes, so a read error is possible. The rearrangement joins TRBV2 to TRBJ1-2; 9 bases line up with TRBD1. The CDR3 loop spans 17 amino acids. Germline V CDR1 and CDR2: SNHLY, FYNNEI. The CDR3 DNA sequence: TGTGCCAGCAGCGAAGAGAAACAGGGGGCGCAGACGGATGGCTACACCTTC. Protein: CASSEEKQGAQTDGYTF.

CDR3 loop: CASSRIGQGPNEKLFF. The CDR3 bases are TGTGCCAGCAGTCGAATCGGACAGGGGCCTAATGAAAAACTGTTTTTT. The chain employs TRBV27 and TRBJ1-4; TRBD1 matches at 9 bases. Losses at the gene ends were 5 bases for V and 3 bases for J; bases not matched to a gene: 7. This CDR3 has 16 amino acids. Germline CDR1 MNHEY, CDR2 SMNVEV (reference sequence).

The CDR3 is CASSLTGSNEQYV. The CDR3 DNA reads TGTGCCAGCAGCTTGACAGGTAGCAACGAGCAGTACGTC. The chain links TRBV7-8 to TRBJ2-7, with D tentatively TRBD1 (6 bases). The germline CDR1 and CDR2 sequences are SGHVS and FQNEAQ. The V end was cut by 3 bases, the J end by 5 bases, with 11 bases between. The CDR3 has 13 amino acids.

The sample holds one count of this clone. The rearrangement joins TRBV3-1 (or the pseudogene TRBV3-2) to TRBJ2-5, with 11 bases identical to TRBD2. Germline V lookup: CDR1 LGHDT, CDR2 YNNKEL (reference sequence). The junction had 12 bases not matched to a gene; V was cut back by 4 bases and J by 5 bases. This CDR3 region has 17 residues. CDR3 coding DNA: TGTGCCAGCAGCCCCTACTCGACTAGCGGGGAGGGGGAGACCCAGTACTTC. Translating it yields CASSPYSTSGEGETQYF.

The chain has TRBV11-2 and TRBJ2-6, with D possibly TRBD1 on 5 matching bases. V lost 2 bases and J 0 bases, leaving 14 bases between the germline ends. Germline V gene lookup returns CDR1 SGHAT and CDR2 FQNNGV. This CDR3 is 18 amino acids long. CDR3 residues: CASSLTDSASSGANVLTF. CDR3 nucleotide sequence: TGTGCCAGCAGCTTAACAGACAGTGCGTCCTCTGGGGCCAACGTCCTGACTTTC.

This chain connects TRBV5-1 to TRBJ2-2; 7 nucleotides align to TRBD1. The CDR3 extends over 16 amino acids. V lost 1 base to trimming and J lost 0 bases; unmatched junction nucleotides: 3. Germline assignment: CDR1 SGHRS and CDR2 YFSETQ. The chain's CDR3 is CASSLLGGTNTGELFF. In DNA, the CDR3 is TGCGCCAGCAGCTTGTTAGGGGGCACGAACACCGGGGAGCTGTTTTTT.

The V and J genes are TRBV4-2 and TRBJ2-5, with 10 bases matching TRBD2. Germline assignment: CDR1 LGHNA and CDR2 YNFKEQ. The CDR3 runs to 16 residues. V dropped 1 base and J dropped 2; count of bases not matched to a gene: 4. The CDR3 protein is CASSQVSGGVQETQYF. The CDR3 region has the DNA TGTGCCAGCAGCCAAGTAAGCGGGGGGGTTCAAGAGACCCAGTACTTC.

This chain joins TRBV6-5 and TRBJ2-5; D is perhaps TRBD2 (6 bases). V was trimmed by 4 bases and J by 5 bases, leaving 11 bases between them. Germline V gene lookup returns CDR1 MNHEY and CDR2 SVGAGI. This CDR3 is 13 amino acids long. The CDR3 loop reads CASSLGGWETQYF. CDR3 in DNA: TGTGCCAGCAGTTTGGGGGGTTGGGAGACCCAGTACTTC.

The chain carries TRBV6-5 and TRBJ1-5; D not certain. Germline V gene data show CDR1 as MNHEY and CDR2 as SVGAGI. Trimming cost V 5 bases and J 0 bases, with 11 bases left between them. The CDR3 is made up of 15 amino acids. CDR3 coding DNA: TGTGCCAGCAGTCCCTCGACATCTAGCAATCAGCCCCAGCATTTT. Translated: CASSPSTSSNQPQHF.

This clone was counted only a few times. The V call is TRBV2, the J call TRBJ1-3; 9 nucleotides match TRBD1. Losses at the gene ends were 0 bases for V and 3 bases for J; bases not matched to a gene: 3. The CDR3 contains 16 residues. The V gene's germline CDR1 is SNHLY and CDR2 FYNNEI. Here the CDR3 reads CASSEARQGVGNTIYF. DNA of the CDR3: TGTGCCAGCAGTGAAGCGAGACAGGGGGTTGGAAACACCATATATTTT.